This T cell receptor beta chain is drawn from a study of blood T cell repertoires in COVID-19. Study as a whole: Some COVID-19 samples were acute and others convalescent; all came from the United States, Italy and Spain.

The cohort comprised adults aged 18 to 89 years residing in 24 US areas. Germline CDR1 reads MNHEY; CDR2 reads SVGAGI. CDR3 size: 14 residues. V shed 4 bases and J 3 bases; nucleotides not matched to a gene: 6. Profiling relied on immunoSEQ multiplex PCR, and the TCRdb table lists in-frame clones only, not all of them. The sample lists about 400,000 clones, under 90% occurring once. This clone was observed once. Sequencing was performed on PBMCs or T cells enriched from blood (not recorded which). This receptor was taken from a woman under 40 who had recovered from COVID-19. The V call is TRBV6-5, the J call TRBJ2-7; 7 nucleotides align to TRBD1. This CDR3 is CASSWTGALYEQYF. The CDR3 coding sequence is TGTGCCAGCAGTTGGACAGGAGCTCTCTACGAGCAGTACTTC.